This T cell receptor beta chain was identified in a study of cytomegalovirus exposure and HLA in healthy donors. Study-wide points: Some TCR beta chains (roughly 160 of them) were listed as cytomegalovirus-associated. In the 130 or so validation repertoires, a later analysis found that first-cohort TCR clusters tended to co-occur.

Some clones are missing from TCRdb's copy, which holds only in-frame ones; the method was immunoSEQ multiplex PCR. The sample lists about 180,000 clones, 75% to 90% occurring once. The CDR3 sequence is 15 residues long. Germline-derived CDR1 and CDR2 are SGHNT and YYREEE (reference sequence). Trimming removed 4 bases from V and 0 bases from J; junction bases left unmatched: 5. A word on this clone: Its antigen is not known.

Specimen: PBMCs. This clonotype originated in a man younger than 35 in good health and CMV-seropositive. The chain combines TRBV5-4 with TRBJ2-7, with TRBD1 matching over 9 bases. The CDR3 sequence is CASSQGQGVSYEQYF. The CDR3 DNA sequence: TGTGCCAGCAGCCAGGGACAGGGTGTCTCCTACGAGCAGTACTTC.